The clone carrying this TCR beta chain was seen once. Its specificity is not known. These data are taken from a study of T cell repertoires in cytomegalovirus infection. TCRdb used MiXCR to reprocess the reads, holding one entry per CDR3 protein. This table has some 500,000 distinct CDR3 sequences, roughly 42% appearing once. The CDR3 sequence is 15 residues long. Germline V CDR1 and CDR2: MNHEY, SVGAGI. Trimming took 10 bases from V and 3 from J; bases not matched to a gene: 8. This receptor was identified in a human donor in good health (CMV status not recorded). Some clones in this sample may be carry-over from other donors' samples. V and J are TRBV6-5 and TRBJ2-1; 11 positions agree with TRBD1. Sequencing used cultured PBMCs, obtained from culture after CMV antigen stimulation. This CDR3 is CATTRGTGGYNEQFF. The DNA of the CDR3 is TGTGCCACTACCCGGGGGACAGGGGGCTACAATGAGCAGTTCTTC.